The 32 T cell receptor beta chains presented below share a single source sample, sequenced in a study of shared clonotypes between healthy human individuals. Profiled with immunoSEQ multiplex PCR; TCRdb holds only in-frame clones, not every one. The top ten hold around 1.5% of the sample, which has some 980,000 clones, approximately 76% seen once. The sequenced sample was memory CD4+ T cells sorted from blood. Subset reported: CD45RA-negative fraction. These receptors came from a man between 18 and 35 years old in good health.

The chain employs TRBV5-1 and TRBJ2-1, with 9 bases that match TRBD2. Germline V lookup: CDR1 SGHRS, CDR2 YFSETQ. The CDR3 runs 15 residues. The junction had 11 bases not matched to a gene; V was cut back by 7 bases and J by 6 bases. The CDR3 nucleotides are TGCGCCAGCGCCCCGGTCGCGGGAGGGCCCAATGAGCAGTTCTTC. Encoded protein: CASAPVAGGPNEQFF.

The chain recombines TRBV11-2 with TRBJ2-1; possibly TRBD1 for D (5 bases). Trimming shortened V by 2 bases and J by 2 bases, and 7 bases separated the two germline ends. This CDR3 has 14 residues. Germline V CDR1 and CDR2: SGHAT, FQNNGV. The CDR3 loop is CASSLQGPYNEQFF. The CDR3 bases are TGTGCCAGCAGCTTACAGGGTCCCTACAATGAGCAGTTCTTC.

The CDR3 reads CASSPGQGGGYTF. Here the CDR3 DNA reads TGTGCCAGCAGCCCCGGACAGGGAGGCGGCTACACCTTC. The rearrangement joins TRBV6-5 to TRBJ1-2; 8 bases are shared with TRBD1. Per the germline V gene, CDR1 is MNHEY and CDR2 is SVGAGI. V trimming: 6 bases; J trimming: 8 bases; junction bases outside the gene matches: 8. The CDR3 covers 13 residues.

The chain recombines TRBV28 with TRBJ2-6, with D maybe TRBD1 (6 bases). The CDR3 is 16 residues long. Germline loops: CDR1 MDHEN, CDR2 SYDVKM. Trimming left V 2 bases short and J 0 bases short, with 8 bases between. This chain's CDR3 is CASSLDRSSGANVLTF. The CDR3 nucleotides read TGTGCCAGCAGTTTAGACAGGAGCTCTGGGGCCAACGTCCTGACTTTC.

The chain employs TRBV5-1 and TRBJ2-7; 13 bases align to TRBD2. The V gene end was trimmed by 4 bases and the J gene end by 3 bases; junction bases not matched to a gene: 1. The CDR3 has 14 amino acids. The germline V gene encodes CDR1 SGHRS and CDR2 YFSETQ. CDR3 sequence (DNA): TGCGCCAGCAGCCGGACTAGCGGGGGCTACGAGCAGTACTTC. Translation: CASSRTSGGYEQYF.

The rearrangement joins TRBV7-9 to TRBJ1-1; D gene unclear. The CDR3 runs 13 residues. Trimming left V 1 base short and J 5 bases short, with 8 bases between. The germline V gene encodes CDR1 SEHNR and CDR2 FQNEAQ (reference sequence). The CDR3 DNA follows: TGTGCCAGCAGCTTAGGGACTTGGACTGAAGCTTTCTTT. Translated: CASSLGTWTEAFF.

V gene TRBV2 combines with J gene TRBJ2-1, with 8 nucleotides matching TRBD2. CDR3 length: 15 amino acids. The J segment lost 8 bases and the V segment lost 2 bases, leaving 8 bases of the junction unmatched. The V gene's germline CDR1 is SNHLY and CDR2 FYNNEI. The CDR3 DNA sequence: TGTGCCAGCAGTGAAACGAGCGGGGGTAGATATGAGCAGTTCTTC. This encodes CASSETSGGRYEQFF.

V is TRBV6-5 and J is TRBJ1-2, with D perhaps TRBD1 (5 bases). CDR1 is MNHEY and CDR2 is SVGAGI in the germline V gene. Trimming cost V 0 bases and J 4 bases, with 12 bases left between them. This CDR3 comprises 15 residues. The CDR3 loop reads CASSYSIREPYGYTF. CDR3 nucleotide sequence: TGTGCCAGCAGTTACTCGATCAGGGAGCCCTATGGCTACACCTTC.

V gene TRBV5-1 combines with J gene TRBJ2-3, with TRBD1 matching 7 bases. Germline V gene data show CDR1 as SGHRS and CDR2 as YFSETQ. This CDR3 spans 15 amino acids. Germline trimming cut 0 bases from V and 2 bases from J; bases unmatched to any gene: 3. DNA of the CDR3: TGCGCCAGCAGCTTGGAAACAGGGGTCACAGATACGCAGTATTTT. Its translation is CASSLETGVTDTQYF.

This clone has ten or more counts. Other DNA sequences in this specimen translate into the identical CDR3. V gene TRBV9 combines with J gene TRBJ2-3, with D unresolved. The CDR3 sequence is 15 residues long. With 0 bases removed from V and 1 base from J, the gap between germline ends came to 9 bases. Germline V CDR1 and CDR2: SGDLS, YYNGEE. CDR3 sequence reads: CASSVGGGGTDTQYF. The CDR3 DNA is TGTGCCAGCAGCGTAGGGGGTGGTGGCACAGATACGCAGTATTTT.

The CDR3 here is CVRTSGQETQYF. The CDR3 nucleotides are TGTGTCCGGACTAGCGGGCAAGAGACCCAGTACTTC. The V call is TRBV6-5, the J call TRBJ2-5, with 11 bases fitting TRBD2. This CDR3 has 12 residues. The V gene's germline CDR1 is MNHEY and CDR2 SVGAGI.

V and J are TRBV9 and TRBJ2-5, with a possible D match to TRBD2 (5 bases). Trimming cost V 0 bases and J 5 bases, with 11 bases left between them. CDR3 length: 14 residues. The germline gives CDR1 SGDLS, CDR2 YYNGEE. CDR3 amino acids: CASSVGASYETQYF. In DNA, the CDR3 is TGTGCCAGCAGCGTAGGGGCTAGCTACGAGACCCAGTACTTC.

The count of this clone is one. The J gene is TRBJ2-1, the V gene TRBV7-9, with a weak D call TRBD1 (6 bases). CDR3 length: 16 amino acids. CDR1 is SEHNR, CDR2 FQNEAQ, per germline (reference sequence). V lost 3 bases and J lost 5, with 17 bases in between. The CDR3 is CASSFPGAHGDNEQFF. CDR3 coding DNA: TGTGCCAGCAGCTTCCCAGGGGCCCATGGGGACAATGAGCAGTTCTTC.

J is TRBJ1-1 and V is TRBV10-2, with 7 bases matching TRBD1. The J segment lost 1 base and the V segment lost 6 bases, leaving 17 bases of the junction unmatched. Looked up from germline, CDR1 is WSHSY and CDR2 is SAAADI. The CDR3 loop spans 18 amino acids. Here the CDR3 DNA reads TGCGCCAGCAGGGGAGACAGGGCGGGTTCGAAGGAGAACACTGAAGCTTTCTTT. Its protein product is CASRGDRAGSKENTEAFF.

This chain joins TRBV20-1 and TRBJ1-2, with D uncertain. Germline V gene sequence: CDR1 DFQATT, CDR2 SNEGSKA (reference sequence). Trimming stripped 1 base from V and 8 bases from J, with 8 bases between. The CDR3 length is 11 residues. In DNA form, the CDR3 reads TGCAGTGCTAGAGGGGAGGTGGGCTACACCTTC. Translating it yields CSARGEVGYTF.

V gene TRBV6-4 combines with J gene TRBJ2-1; 9 bases align to TRBD2. Germline CDR1 and CDR2: MRHNA and SNTAGT. This CDR3 has 15 residues. Unmatched junction bases numbered 7, after V lost 6 bases and J lost 4 bases. The CDR3 nucleotides are TGTGCCAGCAGCCTCAAGAGCGGGGGGTACAATGAGCAGTTCTTC. Its protein is CASSLKSGGYNEQFF.

Turning to this clone: A much larger clonotype is one base distant, so this may be a read error. CDR3 residues: CASSTDRGRGTIYF. The CDR3 nucleotides are TGCGCCAGCAGCACGGACAGGGGAAGGGGCACCATATATTTT. The chain is built from TRBV10-2 and TRBJ1-3; 9 bases align to TRBD1. The CDR3 is made up of 14 amino acids. The germline V gene has CDR1 WSHSY and CDR2 SAAADI. The trim removed 6 bases at V and 9 bases at J, leaving 9 bases unmatched.

This rearrangement joins TRBV10-1 to TRBJ2-2, with TRBD1 identical over 10 bases. CDR3 length: 13 amino acids. The germline V gene encodes CDR1 WNHNN and CDR2 SYGVQD (reference sequence). Losses at the gene ends were 10 bases for V and 5 bases for J; bases not matched to a gene: 4. CDR3 bases: TGCGCCACCGCGGGACAGGGGACCGGGGAGCTGTTTTTT. Amino acids: CATAGQGTGELFF.

The V call is TRBV4-1, the J call TRBJ2-2, with D perhaps TRBD2 (6 bases). The germline CDR1 and CDR2 sequences are MGHRA and YSYEKL. The V gene lost 1 base and the J gene lost 6 bases, with 15 bases spanning the gap. The CDR3 is made up of 16 amino acids. The CDR3 region is CASSQGVASAAGELFF. In DNA form, the CDR3 reads TGCGCCAGCAGCCAAGGGGTCGCTAGCGCGGCCGGGGAGCTGTTTTTT.

Only a few counts were recorded for this clone. The genes are TRBV9 and TRBJ2-2; D perhaps matches TRBD1 (6 bases). Trimming cost V 2 bases and J 4 bases, with 9 bases left between them. This CDR3 has 14 residues. The V gene's germline CDR1 is SGDLS and CDR2 YYNGEE. The DNA of the CDR3 is TGTGCCAGCAGCGTCACAGGGTTCACCGGGGAGCTGTTTTTT. It is translated as CASSVTGFTGELFF.

Many counts were recorded for this clone. This chain joins TRBV4-1 and TRBJ2-6; D is possibly TRBD1 or TRBD2 (7 bases each). V was clipped by 3 bases and J by 4 bases, with 13 bases between them. The germline V gene encodes CDR1 MGHRA and CDR2 YSYEKL. This CDR3 has 16 amino acids. The chain's CDR3 is CASSQAGGAGANVLTF. The CDR3 nucleotides read TGCGCCAGCAGCCAGGCAGGGGGGGCCGGGGCCAACGTCCTGACTTTC.

This chain connects TRBV18 to TRBJ2-7; 9 bases line up with TRBD1. Germline V gene data show CDR1 as KGHSH and CDR2 as LQKENI. CDR3 size: 14 residues. The V gene end was trimmed by 6 bases and the J gene end by 6 bases; junction bases not matched to a gene: 9. Written as DNA, the CDR3 is TGTGCCAGCTCCTTCAGGACAGGGGAGGCCGAGCAGTACTTC. It encodes CASSFRTGEAEQYF. The full variable domain, rest sourced from reference TRBV18 and TRBJ2-7, is NAGVMQNPRHLVRRRGQEARLRCSPMKGHSHVYWYRQLPEEGLKFMVYLQKENIIDESGMPKERFSAEFPKEGPSILRIQQVVRGDSAAYFCASSFRTGEAEQYFGPGTRLTVT.

This clone was seen a few times. This chain links TRBV18 with TRBJ1-1; D is unresolved. The CDR3 contains 12 residues. CDR1 and CDR2 (germline): KGHSH, LQKENI. Trimming cost V 5 bases and J 2 bases, with 6 bases left between them. CDR3 DNA: TGTGCCAGCTCAAATCTTAACACTGAAGCTTTCTTT. Translating it yields CASSNLNTEAFF.

The chain recombines TRBV11-2 with TRBJ2-1; 8 nucleotides match TRBD1. CDR3 size: 16 residues. Germline loops: CDR1 SGHAT, CDR2 FQNNGV. With 4 bases clipped from V and 4 bases from J, the junction kept 9 bases outside the gene matches. The CDR3 DNA is TGTGCCAGCAGCTCACGAAGGGACAGGCAATACAATGAGCAGTTCTTC. Amino acid sequence: CASSSRRDRQYNEQFF.

This clone was counted between two and nine times. The chain uses TRBV7-2 and TRBJ1-4; unclear D gene. The CDR3 totals 12 residues. CDR1 is SGHTA, CDR2 FQGNSA, per germline. The V gene lost 6 bases and the J gene lost 7 bases, with 9 bases spanning the gap. CDR3 region: CASRAAGEKLFF. The CDR3 coding sequence is TGTGCCAGCAGGGCCGCAGGTGAAAAACTGTTTTTT.

In this sample, this clone turned up a few times. The chain joins TRBV7-9 to TRBJ1-5; no definite D call. The CDR3 loop spans 12 amino acids. CDR1 SEHNR and CDR2 FQNEAQ come from the germline V gene (reference sequence). V was shortened by 2 bases and J by 15 bases, with 14 bases between the two germline ends. The CDR3 region is CASSLSGRPSHF. In DNA form, the CDR3 reads TGTGCCAGCAGCTTATCCGGCCGACCTTCGCATTTT.

The table lists this clone with a few counts. The chain couples TRBV4-2 to TRBJ1-4; the D gene is possibly TRBD1 (5 bases). This CDR3 is built from 15 residues. CDR1 is LGHNA, CDR2 YNFKEQ, per germline. Trimming pared 0 bases from V and 11 bases from J, leaving 16 bases between. The CDR3 region has the DNA TGTGCCAGCAGCCAAGATCGACAGCTCGCTGGGAAACTGTTTTTT. Its translation is CASSQDRQLAGKLFF.

This chain links TRBV11-3 with TRBJ2-7, with D tentatively TRBD1 (6 bases). Trimming took 2 bases from V and 1 from J, leaving 12 bases between them. Germline V lookup: CDR1 SGHNT, CDR2 YENEEA. The CDR3 has 15 residues. The CDR3 DNA sequence: TGTGCCAGCAGCTTATCCCAGGACAGTTCCTACGAGCAGTACTTC. Translated, it gives CASSLSQDSSYEQYF.

The V call is TRBV7-2, the J call TRBJ2-3; D gene unclear. From germline, CDR1 is SGHTA and CDR2 FQGNSA. The CDR3 consists of 16 residues. V lost 1 base and J 2 bases, leaving 13 bases between the germline ends. Written as DNA, the CDR3 is TGTGCCAGCAGCTTAGTGGTTAGCCGTTTCACAGATACGCAGTATTTT. Amino acid sequence: CASSLVVSRFTDTQYF.

This chain links TRBV19 with TRBJ2-7, with D unresolved. The length of the CDR3 is 14 residues. Germline V CDR1 and CDR2: LNHDA, SQIVND (reference sequence). The ends were cut back, 8 bases at V and 3 bases at J, with 17 bases in the middle. This chain's CDR3 is CASSSTRQSYEQYF. The CDR3 DNA reads TGTGCCAGTTCCTCGACCCGGCAGAGCTACGAGCAGTACTTC.

J is TRBJ1-6 and V is TRBV10-3; D uncertain. Trimming took off 7 bases at V and 4 bases at J, with 11 bases between the two ends. This CDR3 contains 14 residues. Germline V gene sequence: CDR1 ENHRY, CDR2 SYGVKD. CDR3 protein: CAINSLGYNSPLHF. The DNA for the CDR3 is TGTGCCATCAATAGCTTGGGGTATAATTCACCCCTCCACTTT.

The J gene is TRBJ2-2, the V gene TRBV5-4, with D possibly being TRBD2 (5 bases). CDR1 is SGHNT and CDR2 is YYREEE in the germline V gene (reference sequence). Trimming pared 1 base from V and 2 bases from J, leaving 9 bases between. The CDR3 contains 15 residues. The CDR3 is CASSLPGSNTGELFF. The CDR3 coding sequence is TGTGCCAGCAGCTTGCCGGGGTCAAACACCGGGGAGCTGTTTTTT.